This T cell receptor (beta chain) was sequenced in a study of molecular identifiers for immune sequencing clone quantification (dated by TCRdb to the late 2010s). Looking at the study overall: For a replicate experiment, the RNA from either approximately 20,000 or 98,000 naive CD8 T cells was divided into five aliquots, and four of those aliquots went on to sequencing. The study was a methods study using CD8 T cells to benchmark molecular-identifier clustering-based TCR repertoire sequencing (MIDCIRS) and TCR RNA copy counting. Broader findings and caveats from the paper: About three recovered TCR RNA copies per cell were obtained by modeling, versus roughly 10 by digital PCR, implying a capture efficiency of 25% to 30%. The sizes of highly expanded clones could end up underestimated when identical TCR molecules share a barcode. Even against a background of around 900,000 naive CD8 T cells, spiked-in Jurkat TCR RNA amounting to a single cell's worth was reported to be detectable. Clones above 20 RNA copies held over 99% of molecules in CMV-specific effector cells but under 1% in naive cells. When barcode sub-clustering was omitted, TCR diversity was inflated by chimeric consensus sequences, with chimeras reaching as high as 47%. Spiked-in Jurkat TCR RNA (10 copies' worth), which is not part of the donor repertoire, was contained in the naive libraries.

The method behind the library was PCR. This sample was sequenced with a NextSeq 500. Bulk TCR libraries were prepared as previously described, using TCR primers listed in Table S5. Purification of total RNA was performed with the Qiagen AllPrep DNA/RNA kit. Before any analysis, reads coming from multiple sequencing runs of the same library were combined into one pool. Per the original workflow: Reads were retained only if an exact TCR constant sequence was present, and the retained reads were trimmed to 150 nt and grouped according to their 12-nt molecular barcodes. Within each barcode group, reads were sub-clustered at a 15% Levenshtein threshold, and quality-weighted consensus sequences were built per RNA molecule. Non-functional sequences were discarded, and so were lower-count sequences lying one edit away from another sequence. Based on fitting two negative binomial distributions, any barcode sub-cluster with under 20% of the maximum read count was discarded. TCRdb handled the public reads itself, with Q25 trimming in fastp and clone calling in MiXCR, and kept productive beta chains. Entries are consolidated by CDR3 protein sequence, retaining the most common genes and DNA. The V and J calls were not made by the authors but by TCRdb's processing. This sample lists about 86,000 distinct CDR3 sequences; about 23% were detected once. 0.75% to 0.9% of the sample belongs to the ten largest clones.

This clonotype was counted ten times or more. Its cognate antigen has yet to be identified. Per-nucleotide qualities are absent, and no much larger clonotype sits a single base away. Naive CD8 T cell libraries were made from approximately 22,000 to 940,000 sorted cells using 10%, 30% or 50% of purified RNA. Naive CD8 T cells were FACS-sorted as CD8+CD4-CCR7+CD45RA+ on a BD FACSAria II into RLT Plus buffer. To test detection sensitivity, Jurkat RNA equivalent to more than 9 TCR copies was spiked into samples of roughly 18,000-1,100,000 naive CD8 T cells. Enrichment of CD8 T cells was done with RosetteSep CD8+ T Cell Enrichment Cocktail plus Ficoll-Paque, and ACK red cell lysis came afterward. The CDR3 has 15 amino acids, counting the end cysteine and phenylalanine. Kept here is only the CDR3 DNA, which spans 45 bases and is read in frame from base 1. In the germline V gene, CDR1 corresponds to SNHLY and CDR2 to FYNNEI. V loses 3 bases, J loses 3 bases, and the germline ends lie 13 bases apart.

Sequenced: naive CD8+ T cells from blood, with Jurkat cell RNA spiked in. The cell subset or site label here, explained by the study, means: FACS-sorted CD8+CD4-CCR7+CD45RA+ naive T cells. The V and J genes are TRBV2 and TRBJ2-3; TRBD2 is a possible D gene, resting on 5 matching bases. This sequence originates from a human donor in good health. Some libraries in this study had Jurkat cell RNA spiked in. The CDR3 has the sequence CASSEEAWETDTQYF. The DNA is as follows: TGTGCCAGCAGTGAGGAGGCCTGGGAAACAGATACGCAGTATTTT.